These T cell receptor beta chains were read from a single sample in a study of T cell responses to AZD1222 COVID-19 vaccine. Sequencing was performed with immunoSEQ multiplex PCR; in TCRdb, only in-frame clones are kept and a portion is missing. The sample has 95,000 to 120,000 clones, approximately 86% seen once. Sequenced here: peripheral blood, sampled on day 0 of AZD1222 vaccination. These receptor sequences come from an adult in good health. Each CDR3 is given with its conserved first and last residue. D genes are given only for firm matches. Only part of the rows carry a size: once, few, many, or a class if the clone is expanded.

j_call: TRBJ2-1
clone_size: NA
d_call: NA
v_call: TRBV5-8
cdr3_aa: CASSLTWSEQFF
cdr3_nt: TGTGCCAGCAGCTTGACTTGGAGTGAGCAGTTCTTC

j_call: TRBJ1-2
clone_size: NA
d_call: TRBD1
v_call: TRBV7-9
cdr3_aa: CASAQGGGYTF
cdr3_nt: TGTGCCAGCGCACAGGGGGGTGGCTACACCTTC

j_call: TRBJ2-3
clone_size: once
d_call: TRBD2
v_call: TRBV2
cdr3_aa: CASSRGSGGASDTQYF
cdr3_nt: TGTGCCAGCAGTCGGGGGAGCGGGGGGGCCTCAGATACGCAGTATTTT

j_call: TRBJ1-2
clone_size: NA
d_call: NA
v_call: TRBV9
cdr3_aa: CASSPGPYPNYGYTF
cdr3_nt: TGTGCCAGCAGCCCGGGGCCGTATCCTAACTATGGCTACACCTTC

j_call: TRBJ2-1
clone_size: NA
d_call: TRBD2
v_call: TRBV5-4
cdr3_aa: CASTPGGSGGREQFF
cdr3_nt: TGTGCCAGCACCCCGGGGGGTAGCGGGGGCAGAGAGCAGTTCTTC

j_call: TRBJ2-2
clone_size: NA
d_call: NA
v_call: TRBV5-1
cdr3_aa: CASSPARGNTGELFF
cdr3_nt: TGCGCCAGCAGCCCCGCCCGCGGTAACACCGGGGAGCTGTTTTTT

j_call: TRBJ1-5
clone_size: NA
d_call: TRBD1
v_call: TRBV28
cdr3_aa: CASSFPDRNYNQPQHF
cdr3_nt: TGTGCCAGCAGTTTCCCGGACAGGAACTACAATCAGCCCCAGCATTTT

j_call: TRBJ1-3
clone_size: NA
d_call: NA
v_call: TRBV30
cdr3_aa: CAWSVPQTGGGSGNTIYF
cdr3_nt: TGTGCCTGGAGTGTACCCCAGACGGGCGGGGGCTCTGGAAACACCATATATTTT

j_call: TRBJ2-7
clone_size: NA
d_call: TRBD1
v_call: TRBV19
cdr3_aa: CASRDSTYEQYF
cdr3_nt: TGTGCCAGTCGGGACAGTACCTACGAGCAGTACTTC

j_call: TRBJ2-7
clone_size: NA
d_call: NA
v_call: TRBV6-2/TRBV6-3
cdr3_aa: CASSSTPLTWEQYF
cdr3_nt: TGTGCCAGCAGCTCGACCCCCTTAACGTGGGAGCAGTACTTC

j_call: TRBJ1-1
clone_size: NA
d_call: NA
v_call: TRBV6-5
cdr3_aa: CASRQVPARDTEAFF
cdr3_nt: TGTGCCAGCAGACAAGTGCCGGCCCGGGACACTGAAGCTTTCTTT

j_call: TRBJ1-5
clone_size: NA
d_call: NA
v_call: TRBV18
cdr3_aa: CASSPDGYSNQPQHF
cdr3_nt: TGTGCCAGCTCACCGGACGGATATAGCAATCAGCCCCAGCATTTT

j_call: TRBJ2-5
clone_size: NA
d_call: NA
v_call: TRBV12-3/TRBV12-4
cdr3_aa: CASRPDSGAQYF
cdr3_nt: TGTGCCAGCAGGCCAGACTCTGGGGCCCAGTACTTC

j_call: TRBJ1-5
clone_size: NA
d_call: NA
v_call: TRBV13
cdr3_aa: CASSSSSGHYNQPQHF
cdr3_nt: TGTGCCAGCAGCTCAAGTTCGGGACATTACAATCAGCCCCAGCATTTT

j_call: TRBJ1-6
clone_size: NA
d_call: NA
v_call: TRBV9
cdr3_aa: CASSVHSRPNHNSPLHF
cdr3_nt: TGTGCCAGCAGCGTACATAGCCGGCCGAATCATAATTCACCCCTCCACTTT

j_call: TRBJ2-5
clone_size: NA
d_call: NA
v_call: TRBV6-5
cdr3_aa: CASSYGAGAMRQTQYF
cdr3_nt: TGTGCCAGCAGTTACGGGGCGGGGGCTATGAGACAGACCCAGTACTTC

j_call: TRBJ1-5
clone_size: NA
d_call: TRBD1
v_call: TRBV7-9
cdr3_aa: CASSPIGPTGAGNQPQHF
cdr3_nt: TGTGCCAGCAGCCCAATAGGACCGACAGGGGCTGGGAATCAGCCCCAGCATTTT

j_call: TRBJ1-3
clone_size: NA
d_call: NA
v_call: TRBV9
cdr3_aa: CASSVDGHGNTIYF
cdr3_nt: TGTGCCAGCAGCGTAGACGGGCACGGAAACACCATATATTTT

j_call: TRBJ2-3
clone_size: NA
d_call: TRBD2
v_call: TRBV28
cdr3_aa: CASSFSGGAYGDTQYF
cdr3_nt: TGTGCCAGCAGTTTTAGCGGGGGGGCCTATGGAGATACGCAGTATTTT

j_call: TRBJ2-1
clone_size: NA
d_call: TRBD2
v_call: TRBV30
cdr3_aa: CACDSGYNEQFF
cdr3_nt: TGTGCCTGTGATAGCGGGTACAATGAGCAGTTCTTC

j_call: TRBJ1-2
clone_size: NA
d_call: NA
v_call: TRBV19
cdr3_aa: CASTEGTVNYGYTF
cdr3_nt: TGTGCCAGTACCGAAGGGACGGTGAACTATGGCTACACCTTC

j_call: TRBJ2-1
clone_size: NA
d_call: TRBD1
v_call: TRBV11-3
cdr3_aa: CASSPRQGPYNEQFF
cdr3_nt: TGTGCCAGCAGCCCACGACAGGGGCCCTACAATGAGCAGTTCTTC

j_call: TRBJ1-5
clone_size: NA
d_call: NA
v_call: TRBV28
cdr3_aa: CASTVGQVNQPQHF
cdr3_nt: TGTGCCAGCACCGTTGGACAAGTCAATCAGCCCCAGCATTTT

j_call: TRBJ2-1
clone_size: NA
d_call: TRBD1
v_call: TRBV6-4
cdr3_aa: CASSPKQGAVEQFF
cdr3_nt: TGTGCCAGCAGCCCCAAACAGGGGGCGGTGGAGCAGTTCTTC

j_call: TRBJ2-3
clone_size: once
d_call: NA
v_call: TRBV6-5
cdr3_aa: CASSPGGHTDTQYF
cdr3_nt: TGTGCCAGCAGTCCGGGCGGGCACACAGATACGCAGTATTTT

j_call: TRBJ1-2
clone_size: few
d_call: NA
v_call: TRBV5-6
cdr3_aa: CASIRDSNYGYTF
cdr3_nt: TGTGCCAGCATCCGAGACTCTAACTATGGCTACACCTTC

j_call: TRBJ2-7
clone_size: NA
d_call: NA
v_call: TRBV28
cdr3_aa: CASSPPPPYEQYF
cdr3_nt: TGTGCCAGCAGCCCTCCCCCCCCATACGAGCAGTACTTC

j_call: TRBJ1-2
clone_size: NA
d_call: TRBD1
v_call: TRBV7-2
cdr3_aa: CASSADRDSGYTF
cdr3_nt: TGTGCCAGCAGCGCCGACAGGGACTCTGGCTACACCTTC

j_call: TRBJ2-5
clone_size: NA
d_call: TRBD1
v_call: TRBV11-2
cdr3_aa: CASSLQGGWETQYF
cdr3_nt: TGTGCCAGCAGCTTGCAAGGGGGCTGGGAGACCCAGTACTTC

j_call: TRBJ2-7
clone_size: NA
d_call: NA
v_call: TRBV5-4
cdr3_aa: CASSLRRDRPYEQYF
cdr3_nt: TGTGCCAGCAGCTTGAGGCGGGACCGGCCCTACGAGCAGTACTTC

j_call: TRBJ2-2
clone_size: NA
d_call: TRBD2
v_call: TRBV5-4
cdr3_aa: CASSSKPGTSSTGELFF
cdr3_nt: TGTGCCAGCAGCTCCAAGCCGGGGACTAGCAGCACCGGGGAGCTGTTTTTT

j_call: TRBJ1-5
clone_size: NA
d_call: NA
v_call: TRBV11-2
cdr3_aa: CASSTPIGPQHF
cdr3_nt: TGTGCCAGCAGCACCCCCATAGGGCCCCAGCATTTT

j_call: TRBJ2-3
clone_size: NA
d_call: TRBD2
v_call: TRBV24-1
cdr3_aa: CATSETSGARDTQYF
cdr3_nt: TGTGCCACCAGTGAGACTAGCGGGGCCAGGGATACGCAGTATTTT

j_call: TRBJ1-1
clone_size: NA
d_call: NA
v_call: TRBV4-3
cdr3_aa: CASSQDRGQFEAFF
cdr3_nt: TGCGCCAGCAGCCAAGATCGAGGACAATTTGAAGCTTTCTTT